Below are 23 T cell receptor beta chains sequenced from a single sample in a study of blood T cell repertoires in COVID-19. Using immunoSEQ multiplex PCR, the repertoire was profiled, and TCRdb retains in-frame clones only, with some absent. The sample has roughly 380,000 clones, approximately 84% seen once. The sequenced sample was PBMCs or T cells enriched from blood (not recorded which). The receptors were sampled from a woman aged 25 to 45 who had recovered from COVID-19.

The chain combines TRBV12-3 or TRBV12-4 with TRBJ2-2; no reliable D call. V was shortened by 8 bases and J by 6 bases, with 7 bases between the two germline ends. CDR3 length: 11 residues. CDR3: CASLSSGELFF. Here the CDR3 DNA reads TGTGCCAGCCTTTCTTCCGGGGAGCTGTTTTTT.

V is TRBV3-1 (or the pseudogene TRBV3-2) and J is TRBJ2-5; D unclear. The CDR3 runs 12 residues. Germline-derived CDR1 and CDR2 are LGHDT and YNNKEL (reference sequence). The germline V and J ends were trimmed by 1 base and 4 bases, with 4 bases remaining between them. CDR3 region: CASSQVAETQYF. In nucleotides, the CDR3 is TGTGCCAGCAGCCAAGTAGCAGAGACCCAGTACTTC.

This clone was recorded a few times. V is TRBV15 and J is TRBJ1-4, with D uncertain. The CDR3 covers 15 residues. V was shortened by 0 bases and J by 7 bases, with 12 bases between the two germline ends. Per the germline V gene, CDR1 is LNHNV and CDR2 is YYDKDF (reference sequence). The CDR3 DNA is TGTGCCACCAGCAGAGATACCCCGAGCGGTGAAAAACTGTTTTTT. Protein: CATSRDTPSGEKLFF.

This clone occurred once. V and J are TRBV18 and TRBJ2-1, with unresolved D. V was trimmed by 2 bases and J by 9 bases, leaving 8 bases between them. CDR3 size: 12 residues. From germline, CDR1 is KGHSH and CDR2 LQKENI. In nucleotides, the CDR3 is TGTGCCAGCTCACCAGCTCTATTTGAGCAGTTCTTC. Protein sequence: CASSPALFEQFF. Supplemented by reference TRBV18 and TRBJ2-1, the full variable domain reads NAGVMQNPRHLVRRRGQEARLRCSPMKGHSHVYWYRQLPEEGLKFMVYLQKENIIDESGMPKERFSAEFPKEGPSILRIQQVVRGDSAAYFCASSPALFEQFFGPGTRLTVL.

The count of this clone is one. The chain carries TRBV6-5 and TRBJ2-2; 8 bases line up with TRBD1. V was pared by 4 bases and J by 6 bases, with 4 bases of the junction left unmatched. In germline, CDR1 is MNHEY, CDR2 SVGAGI. This CDR3 contains 14 residues. The CDR3 DNA reads as TGTGCCAGCAGTTTGGTACAGGGGGCCGGGGAGCTGTTTTTT. It specifies CASSLVQGAGELFF.

V and J are TRBV5-5 and TRBJ2-3; 10 nucleotides match TRBD2. After removal of 4 bases from V and 2 bases from J, the junction contained 13 bases not matched to a gene. From germline, CDR1 is SGHKS and CDR2 YYEKEE (reference sequence). This CDR3 region has 18 residues. The CDR3: CASSGLAGGLALTDTQYF. The CDR3, as DNA: TGTGCCAGCAGCGGATTAGCGGGAGGCCTAGCACTCACAGATACGCAGTATTTT.

The chain couples TRBV7-8 to TRBJ2-2; 13 bases fit TRBD2. CDR1 and CDR2 from the germline V gene are SGHVS and FQNEAQ. The CDR3 contains 14 residues. With V trimmed by 6 bases and J by 9 bases, 4 bases remained unmatched. In nucleotides, the CDR3 is TGTGCCAGCAGTGGGACTAGCGGGACCCGGGAGCTGTTTTTT. It is translated as CASSGTSGTRELFF.

V gene TRBV19 combines with J gene TRBJ2-7; D not certain. Looked up from germline, CDR1 is LNHDA and CDR2 is SQIVND (reference sequence). Trimming pared 3 bases from V and 6 bases from J, leaving 12 bases between. This CDR3 contains 13 residues. The chain's CDR3 is CASSIVPSGEQYF. The CDR3 nucleotides are TGTGCCAGTAGTATTGTTCCCTCCGGCGAGCAGTACTTC.

The chain couples TRBV19 to TRBJ1-2, with a possible D match to TRBD1 (6 bases). V gave up 3 bases and J gave up 2 bases, with 10 bases separating them. Looked up from germline, CDR1 is LNHDA and CDR2 is SQIVND (reference sequence). The CDR3 is 14 amino acids. DNA of the CDR3: TGTGCCAGTAGTATCGGCAGGGGCAACTATGGCTACACCTTC. This codes for CASSIGRGNYGYTF. Variable domain in full (rest from reference TRBV19 and TRBJ1-2): DGGITQSPKYLFRKEGQNVTLSCEQNLNHDAMYWYRQDPGQGLRLIYYSQIVNDFQKGDIAEGYSVSREKKESFPLTVTSAQKNPTAFYLCASSIGRGNYGYTFGSGTRLTVV.

This chain links TRBV7-3 with TRBJ2-3; D gene unclear. The V end was cut by 4 bases, the J end by 5 bases, with 10 bases between. This CDR3 comprises 13 residues. CDR1 SGHTA and CDR2 FQGTGA come from the germline V gene. CDR3 nucleotide sequence: TGTGCCAGCAGCTCCTATACGAAAGATACGCAGTATTTT. This encodes CASSSYTKDTQYF. The full variable domain, in which reference TRBV7-3 and TRBJ2-3 provide the parts outside the CDR3, is GAGVSQTPSNKVTEKGKYVELRCDPISGHTALYWYRQSLGQGPEFLIYFQGTGAADDSGLPNDRFFAVRPEGSVSTLKIQRTERGDSAVYLCASSSYTKDTQYFGPGTRLTVL.

The chain joins TRBV7-6 to TRBJ2-5, with TRBD2 matching 7 bases. This CDR3 has 14 residues. Germline trimming cut 2 bases from V and 0 bases from J; bases unmatched to any gene: 0. Germline CDR1 reads SGHVS; CDR2 reads FNYEAQ. The DNA of the CDR3 is TGTGCCAGCAGCTTACTAGCGGACCAAGAGACCCAGTACTTC. Translating gives CASSLLADQETQYF.

J is TRBJ1-2 and V is TRBV7-9; no clear D. Germline lookup yields CDR1 SEHNR and CDR2 FQNEAQ (reference sequence). There are 14 residues in the CDR3. The ends were cut back, 2 bases at V and 5 bases at J, with 12 bases in the middle. CDR3 in DNA: TGTGCCAGCAGCTTAACGTCAGGTTATTATGGCTACACCTTC. Its translation is CASSLTSGYYGYTF.

The chain uses TRBV27 and TRBJ2-2, with D possibly matching TRBD2 (6 bases). Germline V gives CDR1 MNHEY, CDR2 SMNVEV (reference sequence). The ends were cut back, 6 bases at V and 1 base at J, with 18 bases in the middle. The CDR3 extends over 17 amino acids. The CDR3 DNA reads as TGTGCCAGCAGCCGTCCGGAAGTAGCGGAGAACACCGGGGAGCTGTTTTTT. Residues: CASSRPEVAENTGELFF.

The chain employs TRBV3-1 (or the pseudogene TRBV3-2) and TRBJ1-2; 8 bases are shared with TRBD1. The CDR3 loop spans 14 amino acids. V dropped 6 bases and J dropped 1; count of bases not matched to a gene: 4. Germline values: CDR1 LGHDT, CDR2 YNNKEL (reference sequence). This CDR3 reads CASRPGQGNYGYTF. The CDR3 bases are TGTGCCAGCAGACCAGGACAGGGTAACTATGGCTACACCTTC.

The V gene is TRBV7-8, the J gene TRBJ1-1; 7 nucleotides match TRBD1. V lost 1 base and J lost 0; bases outside the gene matches: 5. The CDR3 sequence is 16 residues long. Germline CDR1 SGHVS, CDR2 FQNEAQ. The CDR3 reads CASSLGIGTVNTEAFF. DNA of the CDR3: TGTGCCAGCAGCTTAGGAATCGGGACAGTGAACACTGAAGCTTTCTTT.

CDR3: CASSLAFQGNQPQHF. CDR3 DNA: TGTGCCAGTAGTTTAGCATTTCAGGGGAATCAGCCCCAGCATTTT. The chain has TRBV19 and TRBJ1-5, with a weak D call TRBD1 (6 bases). The CDR3 runs to 15 residues. Trimming stripped 5 bases from V and 4 bases from J, with 15 bases between. Per germline, CDR1 LNHDA and CDR2 SQIVND (reference sequence).

This chain links TRBV18 with TRBJ1-2, with 8 bases lining up with TRBD1. V was pared by 0 bases and J by 2 bases, with 5 bases of the junction left unmatched. This CDR3 is 16 amino acids long. From germline, CDR1 is KGHSH and CDR2 LQKENI. This CDR3 is CASSPPSTGGNYGYTF. In nucleotides, the CDR3 is TGTGCCAGCTCACCACCATCTACAGGGGGAAACTATGGCTACACCTTC.

The chain has TRBV5-1 and TRBJ2-7; 7 nucleotides align to TRBD1. Trimming cost V 2 bases and J 3 bases; bases outside gene matches: 5. Germline lookup yields CDR1 SGHRS and CDR2 YFSETQ. CDR3 size: 14 residues. The CDR3 sequence is CASSFRTGDYEQYF. The CDR3 region has the DNA TGCGCCAGCAGCTTTCGGACAGGAGACTACGAGCAGTACTTC.

The rearrangement uses TRBV27 and TRBJ1-2, with a weak D call TRBD1 (6 bases). Germline V gene sequence: CDR1 MNHEY, CDR2 SMNVEV (reference sequence). With 2 bases removed from V and 6 bases from J, the gap between germline ends came to 10 bases. The CDR3 extends over 13 amino acids. Here the CDR3 DNA reads TGTGCCAGCAGTTTAGTCAGGGGAGATGGCTACACCTTC. This translates into CASSLVRGDGYTF.

This sequence joins TRBV28 and TRBJ1-2; D perhaps matches TRBD1 (6 bases). V was trimmed by 8 bases and J by 7 bases, leaving 14 bases between them. Germline CDR1 reads MDHEN; CDR2 reads SYDVKM. The CDR3 runs 12 residues. The CDR3 nucleotides read TGTGCCAGCGCTACAGGGAGCGGTGGCTACACCTTC. This sequence encodes CASATGSGGYTF.

The chain has TRBV28 and TRBJ1-3; 8 positions match TRBD1. This CDR3 contains 18 residues. In germline, CDR1 is MDHEN, CDR2 SYDVKM. V gave up 6 bases and J gave up 1 base; unmatched junction bases: 14. CDR3 nucleotide sequence: TGTGCCAGCAGGCCGCCAGGGGGCGCCCCGATTTCTGGAAACACCATATATTTT. This codes for CASRPPGGAPISGNTIYF.

The chain combines TRBV5-4 with TRBJ2-3, with D possibly matching TRBD2 (5 bases). V was clipped by 0 bases and J by 1 base, with 15 bases between them. This CDR3 is built from 17 residues. The germline V gene has CDR1 SGHNT and CDR2 YYREEE (reference sequence). The CDR3 protein is CASSLEAGWVGTDTQYF. DNA of the CDR3: TGTGCCAGCAGCTTGGAGGCGGGCTGGGTCGGCACAGATACGCAGTATTTT.

The chain links TRBV4-1 to TRBJ1-5; no firm D call. Germline V lookup: CDR1 MGHRA, CDR2 YSYEKL. The length of the CDR3 is 14 residues. V was cut by 5 bases and J by 3 bases, with 11 bases left in between. The CDR3 loop reads CASSTTEYNQPQHF. The DNA for the CDR3 is TGCGCCAGCAGCACCACAGAGTACAATCAGCCCCAGCATTTT.